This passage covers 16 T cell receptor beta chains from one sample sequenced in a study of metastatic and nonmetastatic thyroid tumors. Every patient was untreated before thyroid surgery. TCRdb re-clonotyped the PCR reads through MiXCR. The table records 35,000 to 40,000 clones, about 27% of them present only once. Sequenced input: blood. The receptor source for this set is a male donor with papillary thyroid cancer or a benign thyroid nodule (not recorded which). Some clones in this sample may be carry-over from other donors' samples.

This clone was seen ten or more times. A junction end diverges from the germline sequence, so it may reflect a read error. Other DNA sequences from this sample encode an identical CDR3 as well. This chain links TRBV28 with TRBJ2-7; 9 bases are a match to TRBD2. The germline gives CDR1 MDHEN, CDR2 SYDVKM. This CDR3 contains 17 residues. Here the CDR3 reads CASSGPTKGSGSYEQYF. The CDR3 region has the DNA TGTGCCAGCAGTGGTCCGACTAAGGGTAGCGGGAGCTACGAGCAATACTTC.

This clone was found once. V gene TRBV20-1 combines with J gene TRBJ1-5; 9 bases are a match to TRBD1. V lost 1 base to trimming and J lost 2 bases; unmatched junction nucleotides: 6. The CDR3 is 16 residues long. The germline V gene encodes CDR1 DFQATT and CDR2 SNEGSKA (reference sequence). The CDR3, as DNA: TGCAGTGCTAGAGGGACAGGGGCGATGGGCAATCAGCCCCAGCATTTT. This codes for CSARGTGAMGNQPQHF.

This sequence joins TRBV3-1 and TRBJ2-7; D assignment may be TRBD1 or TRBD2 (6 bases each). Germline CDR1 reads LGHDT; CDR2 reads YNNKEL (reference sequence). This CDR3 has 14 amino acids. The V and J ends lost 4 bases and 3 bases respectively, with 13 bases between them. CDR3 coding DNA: TGTGCCAGCAGCCCCCTGGGGGGCTACTACGAGCAGTACTTC. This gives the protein CASSPLGGYYEQYF.

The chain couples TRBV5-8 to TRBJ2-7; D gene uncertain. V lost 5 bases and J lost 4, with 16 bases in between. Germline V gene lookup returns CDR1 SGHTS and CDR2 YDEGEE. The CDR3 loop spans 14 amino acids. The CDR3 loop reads CASSPGPVVYEQYF. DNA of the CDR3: TGTGCCAGCAGTCCCGGCCCGGTGGTGTACGAGCAGTACTTC.

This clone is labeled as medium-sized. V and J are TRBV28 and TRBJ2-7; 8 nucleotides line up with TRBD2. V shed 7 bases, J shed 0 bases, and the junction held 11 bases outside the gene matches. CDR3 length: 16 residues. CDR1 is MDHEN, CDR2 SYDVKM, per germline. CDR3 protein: CASTINLAGNSYEQYF. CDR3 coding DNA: TGTGCCAGCACCATAAATCTAGCGGGTAACTCCTACGAGCAGTACTTC.

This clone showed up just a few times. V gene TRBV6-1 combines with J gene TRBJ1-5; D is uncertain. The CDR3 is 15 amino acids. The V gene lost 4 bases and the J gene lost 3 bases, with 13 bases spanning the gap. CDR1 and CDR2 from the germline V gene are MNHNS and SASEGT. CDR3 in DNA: TGTGCCAGCAGTGTCTACACGGGCAACAATCAGCCCCAGCATTTT. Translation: CASSVYTGNNQPQHF.

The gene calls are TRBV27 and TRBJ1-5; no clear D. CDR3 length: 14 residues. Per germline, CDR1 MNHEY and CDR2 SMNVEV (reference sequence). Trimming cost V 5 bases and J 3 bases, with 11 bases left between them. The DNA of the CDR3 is TGTGCCAGCAGTCCCCATACATCCAATCAGCCCCAGCATTTT. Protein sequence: CASSPHTSNQPQHF.

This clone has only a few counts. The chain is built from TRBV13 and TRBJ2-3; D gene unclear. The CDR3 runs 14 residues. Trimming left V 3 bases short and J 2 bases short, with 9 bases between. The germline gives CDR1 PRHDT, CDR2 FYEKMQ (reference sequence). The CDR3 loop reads CASSFQVSTDTQYF. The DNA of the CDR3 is TGTGCCAGCAGCTTCCAGGTCTCCACAGATACGCAGTATTTT.

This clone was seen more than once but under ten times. The CDR3 nucleotides are TGTGCCAGCAGCTTAGATCGGGGCGGGGTAAGCTCCTACGAGCAGTACTTC. Residues: CASSLDRGGVSSYEQYF. The chain has TRBV11-2 and TRBJ2-7; D is perhaps TRBD2 (6 bases). The CDR3 is made up of 17 amino acids. V was cut by 0 bases and J by 0 bases, with 15 bases left in between. CDR1 is SGHAT and CDR2 is FQNNGV in the germline V gene.

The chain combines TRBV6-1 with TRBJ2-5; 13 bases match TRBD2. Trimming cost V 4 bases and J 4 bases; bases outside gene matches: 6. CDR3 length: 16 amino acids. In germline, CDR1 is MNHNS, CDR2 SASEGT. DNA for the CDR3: TGTGCCAGCAGTGGGGAAGGACTAGCGGGAGCAGAGACCCAGTACTTC. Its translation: CASSGEGLAGAETQYF.

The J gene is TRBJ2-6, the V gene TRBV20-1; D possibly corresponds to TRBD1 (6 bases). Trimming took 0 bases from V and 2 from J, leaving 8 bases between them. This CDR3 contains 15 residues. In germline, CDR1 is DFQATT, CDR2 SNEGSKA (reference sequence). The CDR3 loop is CSARDGGAGANVLTF. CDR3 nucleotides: TGCAGTGCTAGAGATGGGGGCGCTGGGGCCAACGTCCTGACTTTC.

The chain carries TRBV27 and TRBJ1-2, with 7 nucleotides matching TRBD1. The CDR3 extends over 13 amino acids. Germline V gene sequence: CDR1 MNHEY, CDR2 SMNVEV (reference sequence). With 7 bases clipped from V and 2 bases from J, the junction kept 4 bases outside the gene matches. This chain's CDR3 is CASKGGGNYGYTF. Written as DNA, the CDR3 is TGTGCCAGCAAAGGAGGGGGCAACTATGGCTACACCTTC.

CDR3 sequence reads: CASSGYSYEQYF. The DNA of the CDR3 is TGCGCCAGCAGCGGATATTCCTACGAGCAGTACTTC. J is TRBJ2-7 and V is TRBV5-1; D not certain. Deletions cut 4 bases from V and 1 base from J, with 6 bases between. CDR3 length: 12 amino acids. Germline values: CDR1 SGHRS, CDR2 YFSETQ.

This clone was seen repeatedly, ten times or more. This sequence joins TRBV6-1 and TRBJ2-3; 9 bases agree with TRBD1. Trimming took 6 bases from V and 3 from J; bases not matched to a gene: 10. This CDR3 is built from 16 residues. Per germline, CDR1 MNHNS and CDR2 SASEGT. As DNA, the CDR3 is TGTGCCAGCAGCGGGCTTAGGGGGACAGGGACAGATACGCAGTATTTT. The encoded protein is CASSGLRGTGTDTQYF.

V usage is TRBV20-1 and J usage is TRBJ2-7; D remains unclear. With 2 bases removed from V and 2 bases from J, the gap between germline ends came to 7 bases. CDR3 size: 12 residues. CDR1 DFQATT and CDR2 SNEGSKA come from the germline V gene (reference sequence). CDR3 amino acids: CSARRGTYEQYF. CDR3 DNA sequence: TGCAGTGCTAGAAGAGGAACCTACGAGCAGTACTTC.

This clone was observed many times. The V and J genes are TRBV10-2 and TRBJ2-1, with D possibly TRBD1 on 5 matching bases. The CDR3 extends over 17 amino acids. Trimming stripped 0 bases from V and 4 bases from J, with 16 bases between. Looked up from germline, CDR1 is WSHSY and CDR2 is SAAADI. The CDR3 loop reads CASSESGLPTEYNEQFF. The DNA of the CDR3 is TGCGCCAGCAGTGAGTCGGGCCTCCCGACAGAATACAATGAGCAGTTCTTC.